These T cell receptor beta chains were read from a single sample in a study of T cells in Graves' hyperthyroidism and ophthalmopathy. Each CDR3 protein gets one entry after TCRdb re-called the multiplex PCR reads with MiXCR. The profile shows over 250,000 distinct CDR3 sequences, roughly an eighth of them singletons. The sample taken for sequencing was blood. These receptors were obtained from a middle-aged woman with Graves' ophthalmopathy. The conserved cysteine and the conserved F or W are not part of the CDR3 here. Each record gives: J gene, V gene, CDR3 protein.

TRBJ2-2	TRBV20-1	SARDLVQLNTGELF
TRBJ2-1	TRBV5-1	ASSPVGQGITEQF
TRBJ2-7	TRBV6-1	ASSGLAAYEQY
TRBJ2-1	TRBV28	ASSSDHSGSIYNEQF
TRBJ2-1	TRBV27	ASRQPNFRDRGRDSFGNEQF
TRBJ1-5	TRBV19	ASSIDLMRGPTRSQH
TRBJ1-1	TRBV20-1	SARIGSEAF
TRBJ2-5	TRBV6-1	ASRHRETQETQY
TRBJ2-1	TRBV6-1	ASSTDRGSYNEQF
TRBJ2-1	TRBV7-6	ASSLVTSGNLDEQF
TRBJ1-1	TRBV5-6	ASSLAGGADTEAF
TRBJ1-1	TRBV20-1	SARDLWTGKEAF
TRBJ2-1	TRBV12-3/TRBV12-4	ASSPSAEQF
TRBJ1-5	TRBV28	ASITQGGNQPQH
TRBJ2-1	TRBV6-1	ASGGSGSFNEQF
TRBJ1-1	TRBV20-1	SARPPALNTEAF
TRBJ2-7	TRBV6-2/TRBV6-3	ASSYKREGRSYEQY
TRBJ2-1	TRBV29-1	SARDSRSNEQF
TRBJ2-1	TRBV11-3	ASSATGTGHPADNEQF
TRBJ1-1	TRBV18	ASSPRTGVEDTEAF
TRBJ1-1	TRBV27	ASSPQGAMNTEAF
TRBJ2-7	TRBV6-5	ASSYFGGSYEQY
TRBJ2-1	TRBV7-2	ASSLAGPSYNEQF
TRBJ2-5	TRBV14	ASSQFRTVQETQY
TRBJ2-1	TRBV20-1	SASEPGTSGGAQF
TRBJ1-3	TRBV12-3/TRBV12-4	ASSSAGAGNTIY
TRBJ2-5	TRBV2	ASADLAGGATETQY
TRBJ1-1	TRBV4-1	ASSQEERGFEGHNTEAF
TRBJ2-7	TRBV12-3/TRBV12-4	ASLKGTGSHEQY
TRBJ1-5	TRBV12-3/TRBV12-4	ASSLGLGADSNQPQH
TRBJ2-1	TRBV19	ASSRRLAGVPYNEQF
TRBJ2-4	TRBV20-1	SARPLPPGAGAKNIQY
TRBJ2-3	TRBV4-1	ASSHLLGGGDTQY
TRBJ2-7	TRBV20-1	SAQYGPEQY
TRBJ2-7	TRBV7-3	ASSLRTGSRGTYEQY
TRBJ1-2	TRBV7-8	ASSLGQGEGGYT
TRBJ2-5	TRBV3-1	ASSQLTGGRETQY
TRBJ2-3	TRBV6-5	ASSYSRRGATDTQY
TRBJ1-6	TRBV13	ASSRNRADASPLH